This T cell receptor beta chain stems from a study of T cells in Graves' hyperthyroidism and ophthalmopathy. Overall study results and limits: Model output signaled ophthalmopathy a median approximately six months ahead of onset. By a 13 V-J model, ophthalmopathy was set apart from stable hyperthyroidism. Most clonotypes expanded in the thyroid (above 0.001) were also present in blood.

At first hyperthyroidism diagnosis, before any ophthalmopathy symptoms, the blood sample was collected. This clonotype was seen more than once but under ten times. Antigen specificity is unknown. Between the trimmed V and J ends, which lost 2 bases and 4 bases, there was a span of 11 bases. In germline, CDR1 is MNHEY, CDR2 SVGEGT. The CDR3 consists of 14 residues. TCR beta CDR3 region amplification was performed from RNA transcripts. Carried out on the TCR CDR3, a first-round RT-PCR used the HTBI primer set. Using its own MiXCR run on the multiplex PCR reads, TCRdb lists one record per CDR3 protein. The sample includes roughly 500,000 distinct CDR3 sequences, around 13% of them seen just once.

The sequence came from a woman aged 25-40 years with Graves' hyperthyroidism that later progressed to Graves' ophthalmopathy. The source material was blood. The chain recombines TRBV6-2 or TRBV6-3 with TRBJ1-1; D remains ambiguous. CDR3 nucleotides: TGTGCCAGCAGTTACAACCCCGGGAGCACTGAAGCTTTCTTT. This sequence encodes CASSYNPGSTEAFF.